Following are 16 T cell receptor beta chains from one sample sequenced in a study of monozygotic twins with inflammatory bowel disease. Following a re-call of the 5' RACE reads, TCRdb has one entry per CDR3 protein and lacks DNA. Reported are about 300,000 distinct CDR3 sequences; the ten largest clones contain 5% to 6%. Sequencing was carried out using blood. Receptors were obtained from a human donor with ulcerative colitis or Crohn's disease, or a healthy co-twin of an affected twin (not recorded which).

This rearrangement joins TRBV27 to TRBJ2-7; as DNA is missing, the TRBD2 call by TCRdb cannot be tested. There are 16 residues in the CDR3. CDR1 is MNHEY and CDR2 is SMNVEV in the germline V gene (reference sequence). The CDR3 loop is CASSLLLAGESYEQYF.

This chain uses TRBV6-2 or TRBV6-3 with TRBJ2-1; TCRdb names TRBD2, which stays unverified in the absence of DNA. Germline loops: CDR1 MNHEY, CDR2 SVGEGT. This CDR3 spans 16 amino acids. The CDR3 spells CASSWGNRPLHNEQFF.

The CDR3 sequence: CAISPFERVTEAFF. The chain carries TRBV18 and TRBJ1-1. This CDR3 is built from 14 residues. CDR1 KGHSH and CDR2 LQKENI come from the germline V gene. Filled out from reference TRBV18 and TRBJ1-1, the complete variable domain reads NAGVMQNPRHLVRRRGQEARLRCSPMKGHSHVYWYRQLPEEGLKFMVYLQKENIIDESGMPKERFSAEFPKEGPSILRIQQVVRGDSAAYFCAISPFERVTEAFFGQGTRLTVV.

This rearrangement joins TRBV20-1 to TRBJ2-7; TCRdb calls TRBD2, which cannot be checked without DNA. CDR1 DFQATT and CDR2 SNEGSKA come from the germline V gene (reference sequence). This CDR3 spans 16 amino acids. CDR3 sequence: CSARDHVSGYAYEQYF.

This chain joins TRBV5-1 and TRBJ2-5. Germline CDR1 is SGHRS and CDR2 is YFSETQ. The CDR3 length is 13 residues. The CDR3 reads CASSLPAEETQYF.

The chain employs TRBV5-1 and TRBJ2-7; TCRdb proposes TRBD2, but this gene call is untestable without DNA. The CDR3 covers 16 residues. Germline V gives CDR1 SGHRS, CDR2 YFSETQ. CDR3 protein: CASSLVVTSHAGEQYF. The full variable domain, in which reference TRBV5-1 and TRBJ2-7 provide the parts outside the CDR3, is KAGVTQTPRYLIKTRGQQVTLSCSPISGHRSVSWYQQTPGQGLQFLFEYFSETQRNKGNFPGRFSGRQFSNSRSEMNVSTLELGDSALYLCASSLVVTSHAGEQYFGPGTRLTVT.

The chain has TRBV20-1 and TRBJ2-1. This CDR3 spans 11 amino acids. The germline CDR1 and CDR2 sequences are DFQATT and SNEGSKA (reference sequence). CDR3 amino acids: CSARDYNEQFF.

The V and J genes are TRBV5-1 and TRBJ2-2; lacking DNA, the TRBD2 call made by TCRdb goes unchecked. Germline CDR1 reads SGHRS; CDR2 reads YFSETQ. CDR3 length equals 15 residues. CDR3 region: CASSGLAGGAGELFF.

The chain joins TRBV5-1 to TRBJ2-3; TCRdb names TRBD2, which stays unverified in the absence of DNA. This CDR3 region has 20 residues. CDR1 SGHRS and CDR2 YFSETQ come from the germline V gene. The CDR3: CASSNKRGIVPILHTDTQYF. Looking up the rest from reference TRBV5-1 and TRBJ2-3 gives the full variable domain: KAGVTQTPRYLIKTRGQQVTLSCSPISGHRSVSWYQQTPGQGLQFLFEYFSETQRNKGNFPGRFSGRQFSNSRSEMNVSTLELGDSALYLCASSNKRGIVPILHTDTQYFGPGTRLTVL.

The chain joins TRBV5-6 to TRBJ2-1; lacking DNA, the TRBD2 call made by TCRdb goes unchecked. This CDR3 spans 15 amino acids. CDR1 and CDR2 from the germline V gene are SGHDT and YYEEEE. The CDR3 sequence: CASSLVLVTANEQFF. The variable domain in full, with the rest retrieved from reference TRBV5-6 and TRBJ2-1, is DAGVTQSPTHLIKTRGQQVTLRCSPKSGHDTVSWYQQALGQGPQFIFQYYEEEERQRGNFPDRFSGHQFPNYSSELNVNALLLGDSALYLCASSLVLVTANEQFFGPGTRLTVL.

The chain carries TRBV6-2 or TRBV6-3 and TRBJ2-3; as DNA is missing, the TRBD1 call by TCRdb cannot be tested. The CDR3 contains 14 residues. CDR1 is MNHEY and CDR2 is SVGEGT in the germline V gene. CDR3 sequence: CASSPPGRTDTQYF.

This chain connects TRBV7-2 to TRBJ1-2; lacking DNA, the TRBD1 call made by TCRdb goes unchecked. This CDR3 comprises 13 residues. Germline loops: CDR1 SGHTA, CDR2 FQGNSA. This chain's CDR3 is CASRRDRGYGYTF. Combining the CDR3 with reference TRBV7-2 and TRBJ1-2 gives the whole variable domain GAGVSQSPSNKVTEKGKDVELRCDPISGHTALYWYRQSLGQGLEFLIYFQGNSAPDKSGLPSDRFSAERTGGSVSTLTIQRTQQEDSAVYLCASRRDRGYGYTFGSGTRLTVV.

This sequence joins TRBV9 and TRBJ1-2; TCRdb picks TRBD1, but there is no DNA to check that call. Looked up from germline, CDR1 is SGDLS and CDR2 is YYNGEE. The CDR3 is 13 residues long. The CDR3 region is CASSSSGVDGYTF.

The chain recombines TRBV20-1 with TRBJ1-2; TCRdb picks TRBD1, but there is no DNA to check that call. Germline V lookup: CDR1 DFQATT, CDR2 SNEGSKA (reference sequence). The CDR3 loop spans 13 amino acids. The CDR3 sequence: CSLKKGGNYGYTF.

The chain has TRBV20-1 and TRBJ2-3; the TRBD1 assignment by TCRdb is unverifiable without DNA. The CDR3 is 13 residues long. Per the germline V gene, CDR1 is DFQATT and CDR2 is SNEGSKA (reference sequence). This CDR3 reads CSARDQSTDTQYF.

The rearrangement uses TRBV7-8 and TRBJ2-3. The length of the CDR3 is 15 residues. Germline values: CDR1 SGHVS, CDR2 FQNEAQ. CDR3 sequence: CASSLGELFTDTQYF.